The clone carrying this T cell receptor beta chain has just a few counts. Its antigen remains unidentified. The data were obtained in a study of response to subunit inactivated influenza vaccine. TCRdb re-derived calls from the RT-PCR reads in MiXCR, one entry per CDR3 protein. The repertoire has hundreds of thousands of distinct CDR3 sequences, around 15% of them found once; the top ten carry 7.5% to 9%. Study-level findings and limits: Only a handful of new T cells, the authors suggested, are recruited with each seasonal influenza vaccination.

The CDR3 has 13 amino acids. The ends were cut back, 6 bases at V and 0 bases at J, with 9 bases in the middle. CDR1 MNHEY and CDR2 SMNVEV come from the germline V gene (reference sequence). This clonotype was sampled from a man in his forties or fifties who received an inactivated influenza vaccine. The V gene is TRBV27, the J gene TRBJ2-7; no reliable D call. Sequencing used PBMCs from blood, obtained 14 to 15 days before vaccination. CDR3 in amino acids: CASRPDFSYEQYF. The CDR3 DNA is TGTGCCAGCAGACCTGACTTCTCCTACGAGCAGTACTTC.